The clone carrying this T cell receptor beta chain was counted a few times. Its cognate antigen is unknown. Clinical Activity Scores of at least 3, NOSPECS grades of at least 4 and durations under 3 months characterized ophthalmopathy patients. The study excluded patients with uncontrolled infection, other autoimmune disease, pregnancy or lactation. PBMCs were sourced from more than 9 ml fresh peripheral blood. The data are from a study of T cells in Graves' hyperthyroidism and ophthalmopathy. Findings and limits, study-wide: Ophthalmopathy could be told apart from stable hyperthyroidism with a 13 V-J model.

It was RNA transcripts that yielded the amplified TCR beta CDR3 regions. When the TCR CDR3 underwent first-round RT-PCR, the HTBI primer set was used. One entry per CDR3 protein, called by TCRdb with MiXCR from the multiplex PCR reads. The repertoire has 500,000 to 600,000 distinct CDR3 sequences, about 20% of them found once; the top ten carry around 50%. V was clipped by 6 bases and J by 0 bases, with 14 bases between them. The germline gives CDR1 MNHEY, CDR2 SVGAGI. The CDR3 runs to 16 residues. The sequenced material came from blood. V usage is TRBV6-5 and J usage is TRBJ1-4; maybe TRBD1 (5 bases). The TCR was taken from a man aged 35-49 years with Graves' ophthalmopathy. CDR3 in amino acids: CASSKTGSSTNEKLFF. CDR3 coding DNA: TGTGCCAGCAGCAAAACAGGATCGTCAACTAATGAAAAACTGTTTTTT.